This T cell receptor beta chain was profiled in a study of T-cell memory formation after mild COVID-19. There are 15 residues in the CDR3. V dropped 5 bases and J dropped 1 base, with 15 bases sitting between them. Germline V gene sequence: CDR1 SGDLS, CDR2 YYNGEE. Overall study findings and caveats: Prior to infection, memory already included some responding clones, suggesting cross-reactive memory joined. Second-wave clones reaching peak frequency on day 37 lacked confirmed SARS-CoV-2 specificity. For contracting clones, CD4+ ones sat mainly in CM and EM, CD8+ in EMRA.

From the 5' RACE reads, TCRdb called clonotypes with MiXCR, one entry per CDR3 protein. The sample lists over 150,000 distinct CDR3 sequences; roughly a fifth were seen once. In its sample, this clonotype was seen a few times. Its antigen is unknown. The sequence was collected from an adult woman who had mild COVID-19 (a few samples of this study predate the infection). Cell type and time point are not known. The chain recombines TRBV9 with TRBJ1-2, with D perhaps matching TRBD1 (5 bases). Sequenced sample: PBMCs or a T cell subset sorted from them (not recorded which). The CDR3 DNA reads TGTGCCAGCAGGGACGACAGTGATTTTAACTATGGCTACACCTTC. Residues: CASRDDSDFNYGYTF.